This T cell receptor (beta chain) was obtained from a study of identical twins. Among all donors, each was a healthy Caucasian. CDR1 is MNHNS and CDR2 is SASEGT in the germline V gene. With V trimmed by 4 bases and J by 0 bases, 5 bases remained unmatched. The CDR3 is 15 residues long. With template switching, a universal primer site was added, and the cDNA carried unique molecular identifiers. TCRdb itself ran the 5' RACE reads through MiXCR, one entry per CDR3 protein. This sample has approximately 490,000 distinct CDR3 sequences, with more than 20% found just once. The sample was also reused in another study, on yellow fever vaccine responses in identical twins. From that report: Reportedly, twins' vaccine T cell responses looked partly convergent and partly personalized.

Specimen: CD4+ T cells sorted from blood. V is TRBV6-1 and J is TRBJ2-7; 8 bases are a match to TRBD1. The sequence was collected from a young woman in good health. In DNA, the CDR3 is TGTGCCAGCAGTGGCCGACAGGGGCCCTCCTACGAGCAGTACTTC. Protein: CASSGRQGPSYEQYF.